These T cell receptor beta chains were read from a single sample in a study of shared clonotypes between healthy human individuals. Assay: immunoSEQ multiplex PCR; the TCRdb copy retains only in-frame clones and omits some. The repertoire holds 2 million to 2.5 million clones, with 85% to 95% as singletons. Material: naive CD4+ T cells from PBMCs. The receptor source for this set is a young man in good health. Some clones in this sample may be carry-over from other donors' samples. Both conserved end residues are part of each CDR3. A D gene is named only where the DNA matches it firmly. Some rows mark clone size as missing; the rest say once, few, many or name a class of expanded clone.

j_call: TRBJ2-3
v_call: TRBV18
clone_size: NA
d_call: TRBD2
cdr3_aa: CASSSIAGGSTDTQYF
cdr3_nt: TGTGCCAGCTCATCCATAGCGGGAGGATCCACAGATACGCAGTATTTT

j_call: TRBJ1-4
v_call: TRBV5-4
clone_size: NA
d_call: NA
cdr3_aa: CASSFGGATNEKLFF
cdr3_nt: TGTGCCAGCAGCTTCGGTGGGGCAACTAATGAAAAACTGTTTTTT

j_call: TRBJ1-5
v_call: TRBV28
clone_size: NA
d_call: NA
cdr3_aa: CASSLNQPQHF
cdr3_nt: TGTGCCAGCAGTCTCAATCAGCCCCAGCATTTT

j_call: TRBJ2-3
v_call: TRBV7-9
clone_size: NA
d_call: NA
cdr3_aa: CASSSVLGADTQYF
cdr3_nt: TGTGCCAGCAGCTCTGTCCTTGGTGCAGATACGCAGTATTTT

j_call: TRBJ2-1
v_call: TRBV2
clone_size: NA
d_call: TRBD1
cdr3_aa: CASTMDRGNLAEQFF
cdr3_nt: TGTGCCAGCACCATGGACAGGGGGAATTTAGCTGAGCAGTTCTTC

j_call: TRBJ2-3
v_call: TRBV12-5
clone_size: NA
d_call: NA
cdr3_aa: CASGFGNLGDTQYF
cdr3_nt: TGTGCTAGTGGTTTTGGCAATTTGGGGGATACGCAGTATTTT

j_call: TRBJ2-2
v_call: TRBV7-3
clone_size: NA
d_call: NA
cdr3_aa: CASSLAGTRNTGELFF
cdr3_nt: TGTGCCAGCAGCTTAGCCGGGACACGGAACACCGGGGAGCTGTTTTTT

j_call: TRBJ2-5
v_call: TRBV5-1
clone_size: NA
d_call: TRBD2
cdr3_aa: CASSFKTSGRQETQYF
cdr3_nt: TGCGCCAGCAGCTTTAAGACTAGCGGGAGGCAAGAGACCCAGTACTTC

j_call: TRBJ1-1
v_call: TRBV20-1
clone_size: NA
d_call: NA
cdr3_aa: CSANDRKEAFF
cdr3_nt: TGCAGTGCTAACGATCGAAAGGAAGCTTTCTTT

j_call: TRBJ1-1
v_call: TRBV28
clone_size: NA
d_call: TRBD1
cdr3_aa: CASSSPGQGNTEAFF
cdr3_nt: TGTGCCAGCAGTTCGCCGGGACAGGGAAACACTGAAGCTTTCTTT

j_call: TRBJ2-7
v_call: TRBV6-5
clone_size: NA
d_call: TRBD1
cdr3_aa: CASRKDRGFYEQYF
cdr3_nt: TGTGCCAGCAGAAAAGACAGGGGATTCTACGAGCAGTACTTC

j_call: TRBJ2-7
v_call: TRBV5-1
clone_size: NA
d_call: TRBD2
cdr3_aa: CASSLGTSGRQGEQYF
cdr3_nt: TGCGCCAGCAGCTTGGGGACTAGCGGGAGGCAGGGCGAGCAGTACTTC

j_call: TRBJ2-7
v_call: TRBV28
clone_size: NA
d_call: TRBD1
cdr3_aa: CASRGNVGQGLTQYF
cdr3_nt: TGTGCCAGCAGAGGAAATGTGGGACAGGGATTAACCCAGTACTTC

j_call: TRBJ1-3
v_call: TRBV19
clone_size: NA
d_call: NA
cdr3_aa: CATLSGGNTIYF
cdr3_nt: TGTGCCACTCTAAGCGGTGGAAACACCATATATTTT

j_call: TRBJ1-1
v_call: TRBV18
clone_size: NA
d_call: NA
cdr3_aa: CASSPPVKRGMNTEAFF
cdr3_nt: TGTGCCAGCTCACCACCGGTCAAGCGGGGTATGAACACTGAAGCTTTCTTT

j_call: TRBJ2-3
v_call: TRBV5-1
clone_size: NA
d_call: NA
cdr3_aa: CASSSTRNTDTQYF
cdr3_nt: TGCGCCAGCAGCTCGACTCGTAACACAGATACGCAGTATTTT

j_call: TRBJ2-3
v_call: TRBV5-1
clone_size: NA
d_call: TRBD2
cdr3_aa: CASSKRLAGGSSDTQYF
cdr3_nt: TGCGCCAGCTCCAAACGGCTAGCGGGAGGGAGCTCGGATACGCAGTATTTT

j_call: TRBJ2-7
v_call: TRBV2
clone_size: NA
d_call: NA
cdr3_aa: CASSPAYEQYF
cdr3_nt: TGTGCCAGCAGTCCGGCCTACGAGCAGTACTTC

j_call: TRBJ2-3
v_call: TRBV5-1
clone_size: NA
d_call: TRBD2
cdr3_aa: CASSPLAGSTDTQYF
cdr3_nt: TGCGCCAGCAGCCCCCTAGCGGGTAGCACAGATACGCAGTATTTT

j_call: TRBJ2-7
v_call: TRBV5-1
clone_size: NA
d_call: TRBD2
cdr3_aa: CASSPAGTSGSYEQYF
cdr3_nt: TGCGCCAGCAGCCCCGCCGGGACTAGCGGGAGTTACGAGCAGTACTTC

j_call: TRBJ1-5
v_call: TRBV5-3
clone_size: NA
d_call: NA
cdr3_aa: CARSLGGDQPQHF
cdr3_nt: TGTGCCAGAAGCTTGGGGGGCGATCAGCCCCAGCATTTT

j_call: TRBJ2-1
v_call: TRBV7-3
clone_size: NA
d_call: NA
cdr3_aa: CASSYRLNEQFF
cdr3_nt: TGTGCCAGCAGCTATCGGCTAAATGAGCAGTTCTTC

j_call: TRBJ1-2
v_call: TRBV30
clone_size: NA
d_call: NA
cdr3_aa: CAWSVETGYTF
cdr3_nt: TGTGCCTGGAGTGTAGAGACCGGCTACACCTTC

j_call: TRBJ1-4
v_call: TRBV5-4
clone_size: NA
d_call: NA
cdr3_aa: CASSFGGGVRNEKLFF
cdr3_nt: TGTGCCAGCAGCTTCGGGGGTGGGGTGCGGAATGAAAAACTGTTTTTT

j_call: TRBJ2-3
v_call: TRBV7-3
clone_size: NA
d_call: TRBD2
cdr3_aa: CASSPRLAGVGDTQYF
cdr3_nt: TGTGCCAGCAGCCCCCGCCTAGCGGGAGTAGGAGATACGCAGTATTTT

j_call: TRBJ2-4
v_call: TRBV27
clone_size: NA
d_call: NA
cdr3_aa: CASSPFLAKNIQYF
cdr3_nt: TGTGCCAGCAGTCCATTCCTAGCCAAAAACATTCAGTACTTC

j_call: TRBJ2-2
v_call: TRBV28
clone_size: NA
d_call: TRBD2
cdr3_aa: CASVLAPNTGELFF
cdr3_nt: TGTGCCAGCGTACTAGCGCCGAACACCGGGGAGCTGTTTTTT

j_call: TRBJ2-5
v_call: TRBV10-3
clone_size: once
d_call: NA
cdr3_aa: CAISVTGQETQYF
cdr3_nt: TGTGCCATCAGTGTGACAGGTCAAGAGACCCAGTACTTC

j_call: TRBJ1-5
v_call: TRBV15
clone_size: few
d_call: NA
cdr3_aa: CATSRDVDQPQHF
cdr3_nt: TGTGCCACCAGCAGAGATGTGGATCAGCCCCAGCATTTT

j_call: TRBJ1-2
v_call: TRBV7-8
clone_size: NA
d_call: NA
cdr3_aa: CASSLALSLGRRRGYTF
cdr3_nt: TGTGCCAGCAGCTTAGCGCTAAGTTTGGGGCGCCGACGTGGCTACACCTTC

j_call: TRBJ1-1
v_call: TRBV19
clone_size: NA
d_call: NA
cdr3_aa: CASSRGASADTEAFF
cdr3_nt: TGTGCCAGTAGTAGGGGGGCGAGCGCGGACACTGAAGCTTTCTTT

j_call: TRBJ2-7
v_call: TRBV11-2
clone_size: NA
d_call: NA
cdr3_aa: CASSVNYRFYEQYF
cdr3_nt: TGTGCCAGCAGCGTAAACTACAGGTTCTACGAGCAGTACTTC